This is a list of T cell receptor beta chains from one sample in a study of beta chain features in type 1 diabetes. Method: immunoSEQ multiplex PCR; TCRdb's copy keeps in-frame clones and lacks some. This repertoire shows hundreds of thousands of clones, 9.5% to 13% found once; its top ten account for around 0.017%. The specimen sequenced was naive CD4+ T cells from blood. Receptor source: a man aged 25 to 45 with type 1 diabetes. Each CDR3 is given with its conserved first and last residue. The order of the fields is CDR3 protein, CDR3 DNA, V gene, clone size, D gene, J gene. A D gene is named only where the DNA matches it firmly. Clone size, where shown, is once, few, many, or a class for clones that have expanded.

cdr3_aa: CASSGDTQETQYF
cdr3_nt: TGTGCCAGCAGTGGGGACACCCAAGAGACCCAGTACTTC
v_call: TRBV2
clone_size: few
d_call: .
j_call: TRBJ2-5

cdr3_aa: CASSLNRGPNTGELFF
cdr3_nt: TGTGCCAGCAGCTTGAACAGGGGGCCAAACACCGGGGAGCTGTTTTTT
v_call: TRBV5-4
clone_size: few
d_call: TRBD1
j_call: TRBJ2-2

cdr3_aa: CAAHRVNSPLHF
cdr3_nt: TGTGCCGCACACAGGGTGAATTCACCCCTCCACTTT
v_call: TRBV6-1
clone_size: .
d_call: .
j_call: TRBJ1-6

cdr3_aa: CASSLGQGGETQYF
cdr3_nt: TGCGCCAGCAGCTTGGGGCAGGGCGGTGAGACCCAGTACTTC
v_call: TRBV5-1
clone_size: few
d_call: .
j_call: TRBJ2-5

cdr3_aa: CASSEGSRSTGTNEQYF
cdr3_nt: TGCGCCAGCAGCGAAGGGTCGCGGTCAACCGGGACTAACGAGCAGTACTTC
v_call: TRBV4-1
clone_size: .
d_call: TRBD2
j_call: TRBJ2-7

cdr3_aa: CASSQGEGTGGSTQHF
cdr3_nt: TGCGCCAGCAGCCAGGGAGAAGGGACAGGGGGCTCGACCCAGCATTTT
v_call: TRBV4-1
clone_size: .
d_call: TRBD1
j_call: TRBJ1-5

cdr3_aa: CASSIDRGAEAFF
cdr3_nt: TGTGCCAGTAGTATAGACAGGGGCGCTGAAGCTTTCTTT
v_call: TRBV19
clone_size: .
d_call: .
j_call: TRBJ1-1

cdr3_aa: CASSYSGIPFQETQYF
cdr3_nt: TGTGCCAGCAGTTACTCCGGGATCCCATTCCAAGAGACCCAGTACTTC
v_call: TRBV6-5
clone_size: few
d_call: .
j_call: TRBJ2-5

cdr3_aa: CASSGFGTHYNSPLHF
cdr3_nt: TGTGCCAGCAGTGGGTTCGGGACACATTATAATTCACCCCTCCACTTT
v_call: TRBV28
clone_size: .
d_call: .
j_call: TRBJ1-6

cdr3_aa: CASSGGTGAPGETQYF
cdr3_nt: TGTGCCAGCAGCGGGGGGACAGGGGCCCCCGGGGAGACCCAGTACTTC
v_call: TRBV7-8
clone_size: .
d_call: TRBD1
j_call: TRBJ2-5

cdr3_aa: CASSDNWAEHEQYF
cdr3_nt: TGTGCCAGCAGCGACAACTGGGCTGAGCACGAGCAGTACTTC
v_call: TRBV4-2
clone_size: once
d_call: .
j_call: TRBJ2-7

cdr3_aa: CASSRTGPVSPLHF
cdr3_nt: TGTGCCAGCAGTCGGACAGGGCCAGTTTCACCCCTCCACTTT
v_call: TRBV6-1
clone_size: .
d_call: TRBD1
j_call: TRBJ1-6

cdr3_aa: CASSQDWGQGAYNEQFF
cdr3_nt: TGCGCCAGCAGCCAAGATTGGGGACAGGGGGCCTACAATGAGCAGTTCTTC
v_call: TRBV4-1
clone_size: few
d_call: TRBD1
j_call: TRBJ2-1

cdr3_aa: CASSRTSEGTQYF
cdr3_nt: TGTGCCAGCAGCCGGACTAGCGAGGGGACCCAGTACTTC
v_call: TRBV7-2
clone_size: .
d_call: TRBD2
j_call: TRBJ2-5

cdr3_aa: CASRPRPIGNEKLFF
cdr3_nt: TGCGCCAGCAGACCCCGCCCTATCGGTAATGAAAAACTGTTTTTT
v_call: TRBV5-1
clone_size: .
d_call: .
j_call: TRBJ1-4

cdr3_aa: CASRLAGSPDTQYF
cdr3_nt: TGCGCCAGCAGATTAGCGGGGTCACCAGATACGCAGTATTTT
v_call: TRBV10-2
clone_size: few
d_call: TRBD2
j_call: TRBJ2-3

cdr3_aa: CASSYDPRGGGDEKLFF
cdr3_nt: TGCGCCAGCAGCTATGACCCTCGCGGAGGGGGGGATGAAAAACTGTTTTTT
v_call: TRBV5-1
clone_size: .
d_call: .
j_call: TRBJ1-4

cdr3_aa: CAWSHTTGAGYGYTF
cdr3_nt: TGTGCCTGGAGTCATACCACAGGGGCGGGCTATGGCTACACCTTC
v_call: TRBV30
clone_size: .
d_call: TRBD1
j_call: TRBJ1-2

cdr3_aa: CASSTTSGADTQYF
cdr3_nt: TGCGCCAGCAGCACGACTAGCGGGGCAGATACGCAGTATTTT
v_call: TRBV5-1
clone_size: .
d_call: TRBD2
j_call: TRBJ2-3

cdr3_aa: CASSPREGGYEQYF
cdr3_nt: TGTGCCAGCTCACCACGGGAAGGGGGCTACGAGCAGTACTTC
v_call: TRBV18
clone_size: .
d_call: .
j_call: TRBJ2-7

cdr3_aa: CAISESTQGNQQYF
cdr3_nt: TGTGCCATCAGTGAGTCGACTCAGGGAAACCAGCAGTACTTC
v_call: TRBV10-3
clone_size: .
d_call: .
j_call: TRBJ2-7

cdr3_aa: CASSPTTPSSGGASEQYF
cdr3_nt: TGTGCCAGCTCACCAACTACTCCCAGTAGCGGGGGGGCCTCCGAGCAGTACTTC
v_call: TRBV18
clone_size: .
d_call: TRBD2
j_call: TRBJ2-7

cdr3_aa: CASSEVDRRSSYEQYF
cdr3_nt: TGTGCCAGCAGTGAGGTAGACAGGAGATCCTCCTACGAGCAGTACTTC
v_call: TRBV6-1
clone_size: .
d_call: .
j_call: TRBJ2-7

cdr3_aa: CASSGERGPPTDTQYF
cdr3_nt: TGTGCCAGCAGCGGCGAGCGGGGGCCGCCCACAGATACGCAGTATTTT
v_call: TRBV9
clone_size: few
d_call: TRBD2
j_call: TRBJ2-3

cdr3_aa: CASSEWPYEQYF
cdr3_nt: TGTGCCAGCAGTGAGTGGCCCTACGAGCAGTACTTC
v_call: TRBV2
clone_size: few
d_call: .
j_call: TRBJ2-7

cdr3_aa: CASSPGVFRIEAFF
cdr3_nt: TGTGCCAGCAGCCCGGGAGTGTTCCGCATAGAAGCTTTCTTT
v_call: TRBV7-2
clone_size: .
d_call: .
j_call: TRBJ1-1

cdr3_aa: CASSPRSSYEQYF
cdr3_nt: TGTGCCAGCAGTCCAAGGAGCTCCTACGAGCAGTACTTC
v_call: TRBV14
clone_size: .
d_call: .
j_call: TRBJ2-7

cdr3_aa: CSVVGDSNQPQHF
cdr3_nt: TGCAGCGTTGTCGGAGATAGCAATCAGCCCCAGCATTTT
v_call: TRBV29-1
clone_size: few
d_call: .
j_call: TRBJ1-5

cdr3_aa: CASSLQISGANVLTF
cdr3_nt: TGTGCCAGCAGCCTCCAGATCTCTGGGGCCAACGTCCTGACTTTC
v_call: TRBV7-2
clone_size: .
d_call: .
j_call: TRBJ2-6

cdr3_aa: CASTVSNTGELFF
cdr3_nt: TGTGCCAGTACAGTTTCGAACACCGGGGAGCTGTTTTTT
v_call: TRBV6-6
clone_size: .
d_call: .
j_call: TRBJ2-2

cdr3_aa: CASMEGDYNEQFF
cdr3_nt: TGTGCCAGCATGGAAGGGGATTACAATGAGCAGTTCTTC
v_call: TRBV28
clone_size: .
d_call: .
j_call: TRBJ2-1

cdr3_aa: CSGLAGGPETQYF
cdr3_nt: TGCAGCGGGCTAGCGGGGGGACCAGAGACCCAGTACTTC
v_call: TRBV29-1
clone_size: few
d_call: TRBD2
j_call: TRBJ2-5

cdr3_aa: CASSQGLAGALGRELFF
cdr3_nt: TGCGCCAGCAGCCAAGGACTAGCGGGGGCGCTGGGACGGGAGCTGTTTTTT
v_call: TRBV4-1
clone_size: few
d_call: TRBD2
j_call: TRBJ2-2

cdr3_aa: CASSGTSGGRTDTQYF
cdr3_nt: TGTGCCAGCAGCGGGACTAGCGGGGGCCGCACAGATACGCAGTATTTT
v_call: TRBV5-4
clone_size: few
d_call: TRBD2
j_call: TRBJ2-3

cdr3_aa: CASRPTGGSQPQHF
cdr3_nt: TGTGCCAGCAGGCCTACAGGGGGAAGTCAGCCCCAGCATTTT
v_call: TRBV28
clone_size: .
d_call: TRBD1
j_call: TRBJ1-5

cdr3_aa: CASTSLAGGLTGANVLTF
cdr3_nt: TGTGCCAGTACCTCACTAGCGGGGGGCCTCACTGGGGCCAACGTCCTGACTTTC
v_call: TRBV19
clone_size: .
d_call: TRBD2
j_call: TRBJ2-6

cdr3_aa: CASSPEGAEQFF
cdr3_nt: TGTGCCAGCTCACCAGAAGGGGCTGAGCAGTTCTTC
v_call: TRBV18
clone_size: .
d_call: .
j_call: TRBJ2-1

cdr3_aa: CASSDRETYEQYF
cdr3_nt: TGTGCCAGTTCTGACAGGGAGACCTACGAGCAGTACTTC
v_call: TRBV27
clone_size: few
d_call: TRBD1
j_call: TRBJ2-7

cdr3_aa: CASSRGTSGNTGELFF
cdr3_nt: TGCGCCAGCAGCAGAGGGACTAGCGGGAACACCGGGGAGCTGTTTTTT
v_call: TRBV5-1
clone_size: few
d_call: TRBD2
j_call: TRBJ2-2

cdr3_aa: CAISGTGNGYTF
cdr3_nt: TGTGCCATCAGCGGGACAGGGAATGGCTACACCTTC
v_call: TRBV10-3
clone_size: .
d_call: TRBD1
j_call: TRBJ1-2

cdr3_aa: CASTPDRTDTQYF
cdr3_nt: TGTGCCAGCACTCCGGACAGGACAGATACGCAGTATTTT
v_call: TRBV7-2
clone_size: few
d_call: TRBD1
j_call: TRBJ2-3